This T cell receptor (beta chain) was profiled in a study of control samples from healthy donors and cancer patients. J lost 7 bases, V lost 4 bases, and 12 bases had no gene match. CDR1 SGHRS and CDR2 YFSETQ come from the germline V gene. The CDR3 contains 17 residues. Some clones are missing from TCRdb's copy, which holds only in-frame ones; the method was immunoSEQ multiplex PCR. The data show some 140,000 clones, around nine tenths seen once. The source material was PBMCs. The chain is built from TRBV5-1 and TRBJ1-5; the match to TRBD1 covers 12 bases. The receptor was isolated from a man over 45 with head and neck cancer. CDR3 loop: CASSPGQGARSGQPQHF. As DNA, the CDR3 is TGCGCCAGCAGCCCGGGACAGGGGGCGCGAAGTGGGCAGCCCCAGCATTTT. Drawing the rest from reference TRBV5-1 and TRBJ1-5, the complete variable domain is KAGVTQTPRYLIKTRGQQVTLSCSPISGHRSVSWYQQTPGQGLQFLFEYFSETQRNKGNFPGRFSGRQFSNSRSEMNVSTLELGDSALYLCASSPGQGARSGQPQHFGDGTRLSIL.